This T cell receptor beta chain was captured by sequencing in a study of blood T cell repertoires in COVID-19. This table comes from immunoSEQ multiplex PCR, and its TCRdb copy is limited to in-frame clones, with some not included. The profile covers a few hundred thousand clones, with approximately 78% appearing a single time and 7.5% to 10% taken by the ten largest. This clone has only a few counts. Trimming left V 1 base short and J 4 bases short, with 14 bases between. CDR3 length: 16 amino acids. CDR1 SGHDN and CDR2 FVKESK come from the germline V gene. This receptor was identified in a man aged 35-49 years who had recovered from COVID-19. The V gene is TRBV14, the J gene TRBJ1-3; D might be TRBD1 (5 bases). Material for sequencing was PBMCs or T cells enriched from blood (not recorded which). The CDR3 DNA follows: TGTGCCAGCAGCCAAGGACGAGGGGCGGGAGGAAACACCATATATTTT. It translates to CASSQGRGAGGNTIYF.